The source of this T cell receptor beta chain is a study of blood T cell repertoires in COVID-19. At the level of the study: From T cells, B-cell-depleted T cells, or PBMCs came the material, which was cDNA or gDNA.

Repertoires were generated with immunoSEQ multiplex PCR, while TCRdb's copy carries only in-frame clones and drops some. Of around 150,000 clones listed, around 81% are singletons. The clonotype originates from a man aged 55 to 70 with active or convalescent COVID-19. Sequencing was carried out using peripheral blood.

CDR3 protein: CASSLAGSRSTDTQYF. In DNA, the CDR3 is TGTGCCAGCAGCTTAGCGGGCAGTCGGAGCACAGATACGCAGTATTTT. This chain links TRBV7-9 with TRBJ2-3; D unresolved. Trimming removed 0 bases at V and 0 bases at J, with 10 bases between. Per germline, CDR1 SEHNR and CDR2 FQNEAQ (reference sequence). The CDR3 sequence is 16 residues long. The full variable domain, with the rest looked up from reference TRBV7-9 and TRBJ2-3, is DTGVSQNPRHKITKRGQNVTFRCDPISEHNRLYWYRQTLGQGPEFLTYFQNEAQLEKSRLLSDRFSAERPKGSFSTLEIQRTEQGDSAMYLCASSLAGSRSTDTQYFGPGTRLTVL.